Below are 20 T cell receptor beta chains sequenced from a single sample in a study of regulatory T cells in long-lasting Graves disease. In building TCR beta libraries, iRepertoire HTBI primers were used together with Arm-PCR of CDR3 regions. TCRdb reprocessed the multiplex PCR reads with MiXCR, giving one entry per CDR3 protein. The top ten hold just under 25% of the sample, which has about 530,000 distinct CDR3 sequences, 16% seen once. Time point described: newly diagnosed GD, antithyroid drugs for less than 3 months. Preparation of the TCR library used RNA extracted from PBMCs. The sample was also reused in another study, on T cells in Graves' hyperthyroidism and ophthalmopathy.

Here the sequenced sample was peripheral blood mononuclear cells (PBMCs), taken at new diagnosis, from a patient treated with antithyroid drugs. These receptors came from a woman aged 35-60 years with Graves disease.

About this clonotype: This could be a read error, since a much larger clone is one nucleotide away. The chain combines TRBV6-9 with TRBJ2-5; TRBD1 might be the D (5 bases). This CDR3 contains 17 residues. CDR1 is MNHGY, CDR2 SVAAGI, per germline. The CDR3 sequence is CASKLGLSGQYQETQYF. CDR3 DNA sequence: TGCGCCAGCAAACTTGGTCTGTCAGGGCAGTACCAAGAGACCCAGTACTTC.

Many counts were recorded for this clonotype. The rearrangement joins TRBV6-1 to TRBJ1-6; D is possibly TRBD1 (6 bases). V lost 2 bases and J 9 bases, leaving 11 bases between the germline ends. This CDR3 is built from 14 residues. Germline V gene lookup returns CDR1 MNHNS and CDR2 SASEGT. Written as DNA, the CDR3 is TGTGCCAGCAGTGAATCAGGGGTGGGTTCACCCCTCCACTTT. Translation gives CASSESGVGSPLHF.

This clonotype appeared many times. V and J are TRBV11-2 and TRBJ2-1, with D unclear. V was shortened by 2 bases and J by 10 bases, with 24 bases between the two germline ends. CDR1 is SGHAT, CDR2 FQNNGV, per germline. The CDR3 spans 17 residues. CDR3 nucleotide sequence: TGTGCCAGCAGCTTATCCCCGAGCAGGACCCCCCGTTCGGAGCAGTTCTTC. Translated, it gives CASSLSPSRTPRSEQFF.

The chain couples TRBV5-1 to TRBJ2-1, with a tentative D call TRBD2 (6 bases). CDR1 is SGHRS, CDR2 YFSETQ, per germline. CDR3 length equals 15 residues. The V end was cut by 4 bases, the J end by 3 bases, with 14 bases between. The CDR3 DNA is TGCGCCAGCAGCCCTCGGGAGCTTTTCTACAATGAGCAGTTCTTC. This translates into CASSPRELFYNEQFF.

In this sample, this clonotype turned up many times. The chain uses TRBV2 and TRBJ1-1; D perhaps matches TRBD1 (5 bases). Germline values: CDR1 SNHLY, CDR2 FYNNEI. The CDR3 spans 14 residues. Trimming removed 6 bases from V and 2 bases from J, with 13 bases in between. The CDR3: CASREGTANTEAFF. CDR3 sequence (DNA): TGTGCCAGCAGAGAGGGGACGGCAAACACTGAAGCTTTCTTT.

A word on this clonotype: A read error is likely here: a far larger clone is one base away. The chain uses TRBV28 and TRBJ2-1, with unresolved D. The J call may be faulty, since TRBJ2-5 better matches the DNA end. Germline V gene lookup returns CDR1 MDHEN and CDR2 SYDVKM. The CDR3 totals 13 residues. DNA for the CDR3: TGTGCCAGCGGTTTTACAGCACAAGAGACCCAGTACTTC. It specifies CASGFTAQETQYF.

The CDR3 reads CASSMEDRPSIEQYF. The CDR3 DNA reads TGTGCCAGTAGTATGGAAGACAGGCCCAGCATCGAGCAGTACTTC. This rearrangement joins TRBV19 to TRBJ2-7, with D tentatively TRBD1 (6 bases). The CDR3 runs to 15 residues. Germline-derived CDR1 and CDR2 are LNHDA and SQIVND (reference sequence). V gave up 3 bases and J gave up 6 bases, with 18 bases separating them. The full variable domain, in which reference TRBV19 and TRBJ2-7 provide the parts outside the CDR3, is DGGITQSPKYLFRKEGQNVTLSCEQNLNHDAMYWYRQDPGQGLRLIYYSQIVNDFQKGDIAEGYSVSREKKESFPLTVTSAQKNPTAFYLCASSMEDRPSIEQYFGPGTRLTVT.

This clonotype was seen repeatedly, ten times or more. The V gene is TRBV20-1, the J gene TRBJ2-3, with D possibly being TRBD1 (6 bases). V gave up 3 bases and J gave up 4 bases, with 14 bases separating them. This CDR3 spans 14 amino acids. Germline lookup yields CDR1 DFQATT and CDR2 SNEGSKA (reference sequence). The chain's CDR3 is CSARETGFPDTQYF. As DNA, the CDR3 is TGCAGTGCTAGGGAAACAGGGTTCCCAGATACGCAGTATTTT.

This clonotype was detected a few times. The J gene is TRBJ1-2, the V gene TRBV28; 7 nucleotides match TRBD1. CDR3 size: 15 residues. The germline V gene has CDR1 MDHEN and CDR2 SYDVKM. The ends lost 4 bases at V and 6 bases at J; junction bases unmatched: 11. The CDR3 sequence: CASSSAGTAFDGYTF. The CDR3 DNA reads TGTGCCAGCAGTTCAGCCGGGACAGCGTTTGATGGCTACACCTTC.

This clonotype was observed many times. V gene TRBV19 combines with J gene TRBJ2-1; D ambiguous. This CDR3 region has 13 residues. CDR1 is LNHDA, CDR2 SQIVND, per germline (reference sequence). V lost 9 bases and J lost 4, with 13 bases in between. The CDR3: CASSSSGYNEQFF. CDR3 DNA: TGTGCCAGCAGCTCCTCCGGTTACAATGAGCAGTTCTTC.

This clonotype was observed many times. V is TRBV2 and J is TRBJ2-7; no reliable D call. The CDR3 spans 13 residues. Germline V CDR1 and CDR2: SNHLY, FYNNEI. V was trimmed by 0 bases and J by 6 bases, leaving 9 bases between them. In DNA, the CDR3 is TGTGCCAGCAGTGAAGCGCTTCATCCCGAGCAGTACTTC. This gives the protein CASSEALHPEQYF.

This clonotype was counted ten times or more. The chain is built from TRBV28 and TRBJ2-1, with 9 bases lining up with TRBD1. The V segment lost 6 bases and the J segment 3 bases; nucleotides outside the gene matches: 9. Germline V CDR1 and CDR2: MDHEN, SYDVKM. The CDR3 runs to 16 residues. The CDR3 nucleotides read TGTGCCAGCAGAGCCGCCGGGACAGGGAACTACAATGAGCAGTTCTTC. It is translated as CASRAAGTGNYNEQFF.

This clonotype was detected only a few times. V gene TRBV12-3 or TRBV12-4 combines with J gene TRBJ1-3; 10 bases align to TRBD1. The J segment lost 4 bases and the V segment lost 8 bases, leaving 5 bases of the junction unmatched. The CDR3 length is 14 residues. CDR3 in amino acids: CASSGQGTGNTIYF. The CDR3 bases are TGTGCCAGCTCGGGACAGGGGACCGGAAACACCATATATTTT.

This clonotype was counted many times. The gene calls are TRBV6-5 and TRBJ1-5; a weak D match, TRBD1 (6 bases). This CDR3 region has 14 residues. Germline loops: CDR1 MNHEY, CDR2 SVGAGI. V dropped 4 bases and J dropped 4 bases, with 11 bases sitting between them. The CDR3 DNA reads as TGTGCCAGCAGTTCCCGGGGGCGGAATCAGCCCCAGCATTTT. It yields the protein CASSSRGRNQPQHF.

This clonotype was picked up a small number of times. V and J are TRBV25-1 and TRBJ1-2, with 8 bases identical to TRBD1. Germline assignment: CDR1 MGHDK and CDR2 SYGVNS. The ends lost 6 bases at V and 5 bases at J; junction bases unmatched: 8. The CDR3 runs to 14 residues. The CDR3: CASSPGGHGYGYTF. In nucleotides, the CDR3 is TGTGCCAGCAGCCCAGGGGGCCATGGGTATGGCTACACCTTC.

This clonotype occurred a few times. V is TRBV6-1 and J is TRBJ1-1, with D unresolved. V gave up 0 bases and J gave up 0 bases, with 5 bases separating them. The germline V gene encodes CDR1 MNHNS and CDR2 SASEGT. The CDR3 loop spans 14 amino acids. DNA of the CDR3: TGTGCCAGCAGTGAAGCCATGATGAACACTGAAGCTTTCTTT. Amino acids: CASSEAMMNTEAFF.

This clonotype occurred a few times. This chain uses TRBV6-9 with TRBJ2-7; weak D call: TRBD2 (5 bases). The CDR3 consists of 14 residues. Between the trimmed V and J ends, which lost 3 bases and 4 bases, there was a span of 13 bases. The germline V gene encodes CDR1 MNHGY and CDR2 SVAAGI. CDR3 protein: CASSYGSGVYEQYF. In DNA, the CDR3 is TGTGCCAGCAGTTACGGCAGCGGTGTATACGAGCAGTACTTC.

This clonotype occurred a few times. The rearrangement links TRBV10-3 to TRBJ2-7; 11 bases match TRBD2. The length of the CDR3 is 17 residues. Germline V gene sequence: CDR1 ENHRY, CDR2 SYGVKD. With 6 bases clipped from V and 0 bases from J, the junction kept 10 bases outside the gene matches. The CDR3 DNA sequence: TGTGCCATCAGCCATTCGCCCGGACTAGCGGGCTCCTACGAGCAGTACTTC. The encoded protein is CAISHSPGLAGSYEQYF.

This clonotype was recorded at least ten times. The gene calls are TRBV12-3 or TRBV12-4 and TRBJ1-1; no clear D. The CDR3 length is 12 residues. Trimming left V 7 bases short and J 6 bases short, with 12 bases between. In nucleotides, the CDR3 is TGTGCCAGCACCACGGGAGAGGCTGAAGCTTTCTTT. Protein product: CASTTGEAEAFF.

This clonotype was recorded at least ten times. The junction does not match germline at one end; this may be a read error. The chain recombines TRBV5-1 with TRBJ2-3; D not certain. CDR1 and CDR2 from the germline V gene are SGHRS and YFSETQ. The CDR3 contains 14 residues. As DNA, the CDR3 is TGTGCCAGCAGTTTAGGTCTAAGCACAGATACGCAGTATTTT. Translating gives CASSLGLSTDTQYF.